The clone carrying this TCR beta chain has a count of ten or more. Antigen specificity is unknown. Using its own MiXCR run on the reads, TCRdb lists one record per CDR3 protein. The sample holds about 360,000 distinct CDR3 sequences, about a sixth seen once. Per germline, CDR1 MNHNS and CDR2 SASEGT. V was cut by 4 bases and J by 8 bases, with 3 bases left in between. The CDR3 totals 10 residues. The data derive from a study of T cell repertoires in cytomegalovirus infection. Across the study: Public TCR beta signatures indicated both CMV infection and matching HLA type. Study results and limitations: Ex vivo responses were dominated by HLA-C-restricted CMV-specific TCR beta clonotypes. Cumulative public TCR beta family frequency identified carriers of CMV plus the relevant HLA.

The chain joins TRBV6-1 to TRBJ2-1; D ambiguous. Sequencing input: PBMCs. This receptor was identified in a human donor in good health (CMV status not recorded). Some clones in this sample may be carry-over from other donors' samples. CDR3 amino acids: CASSVDEQFF. The CDR3 nucleotides read TGTGCCAGCAGTGTAGATGAGCAGTTCTTC.